Listed below are T cell receptor beta chains from one sample, sequenced in a study of T cell changes during pregnancy in multiple sclerosis. The assay was immunoSEQ multiplex PCR, and TCRdb's table has in-frame clones only and misses some. The sample yields more than 40,000 clones, around 90% seen once. The sequences come from CD8+ T cells from peripheral blood mononuclear cells, collected after pregnancy. The receptors stem from a female donor with multiple sclerosis, enrolled in a pregnancy study. CDR3s leave out the opening cysteine and the closing phenylalanine or tryptophan.

V gene	CDR3 protein
TRBV7-9	ASSPVGGGPGNEQF
TRBV27	ASSTLGQGYGYT
TRBV5-1	ASRSREGGTEAF
TRBV30	AWGNFGTLYEQY
TRBV27	ASNPGGSSYEQY
TRBV30	AYERENSHEQY
TRBV18	ASSPIGIEDRLNTEAF
TRBV30	AWSVEGGGTYGYT
TRBV6-4	ASRDAGGDSTGELF
TRBV19	ASKSTGARDQPQH
TRBV4-2	ASSQDRTAGKGEQY
TRBV2	ASSEALTGAADTQY
TRBV7-6	ASSNRDSSYEQY
TRBV11-2	ASSLRRGSSYEQY
TRBV19	ASVNRAASENTEAF
TRBV30	AWSTGTGDGYT
TRBV4-3	ASSQGRQLYEQY
TRBV6-5	ASRPDSMNTEAF
TRBV19	ASSYLQGPGELF